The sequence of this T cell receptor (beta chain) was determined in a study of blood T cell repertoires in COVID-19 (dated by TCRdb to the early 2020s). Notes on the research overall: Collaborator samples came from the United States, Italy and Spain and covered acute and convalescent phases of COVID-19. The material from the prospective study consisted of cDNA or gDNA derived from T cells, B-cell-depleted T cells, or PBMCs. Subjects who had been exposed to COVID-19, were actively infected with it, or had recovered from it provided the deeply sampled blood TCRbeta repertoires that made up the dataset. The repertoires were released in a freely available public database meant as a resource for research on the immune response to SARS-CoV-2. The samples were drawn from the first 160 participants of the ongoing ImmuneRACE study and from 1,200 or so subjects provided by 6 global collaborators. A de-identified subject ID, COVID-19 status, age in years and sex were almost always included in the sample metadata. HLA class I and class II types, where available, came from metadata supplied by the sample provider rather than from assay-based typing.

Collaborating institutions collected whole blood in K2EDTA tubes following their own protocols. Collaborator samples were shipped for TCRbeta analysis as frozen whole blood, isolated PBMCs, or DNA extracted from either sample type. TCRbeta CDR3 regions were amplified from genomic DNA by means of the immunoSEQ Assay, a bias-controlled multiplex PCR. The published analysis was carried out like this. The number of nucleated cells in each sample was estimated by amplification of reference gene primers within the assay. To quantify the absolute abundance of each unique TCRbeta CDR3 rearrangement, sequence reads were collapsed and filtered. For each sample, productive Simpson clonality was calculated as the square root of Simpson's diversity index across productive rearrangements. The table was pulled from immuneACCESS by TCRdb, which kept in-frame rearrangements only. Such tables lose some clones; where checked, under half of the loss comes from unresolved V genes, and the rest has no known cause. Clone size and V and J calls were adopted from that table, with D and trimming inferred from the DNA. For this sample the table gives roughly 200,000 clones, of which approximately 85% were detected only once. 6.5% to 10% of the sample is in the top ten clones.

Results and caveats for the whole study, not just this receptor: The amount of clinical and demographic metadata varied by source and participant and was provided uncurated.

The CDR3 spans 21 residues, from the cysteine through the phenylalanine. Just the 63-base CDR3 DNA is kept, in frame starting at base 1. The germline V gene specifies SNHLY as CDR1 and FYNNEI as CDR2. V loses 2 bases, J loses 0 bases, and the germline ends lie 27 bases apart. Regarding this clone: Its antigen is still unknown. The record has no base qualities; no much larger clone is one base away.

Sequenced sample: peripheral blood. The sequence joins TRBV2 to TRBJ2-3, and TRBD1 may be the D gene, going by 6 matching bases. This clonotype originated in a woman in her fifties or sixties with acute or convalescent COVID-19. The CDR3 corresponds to CASSEWDGPRDTGPSTDTQYF. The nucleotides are TGTGCCAGCAGTGAATGGGATGGCCCAAGGGACACCGGGCCTAGCACAGATACGCAGTATTTT.